One sample yielded the 13 T cell receptor beta chains listed below, sequenced in a study of cytomegalovirus exposure and HLA in healthy donors. The PCR was carried out with 60 Vbeta primers and 13 Jbeta primers. TCRdb's table, derived via immunoSEQ multiplex PCR, lists solely in-frame clones and lacks some. Of about 130,000 clones listed, approximately 84% were seen once; the top ten hold around 4%. Sample: PBMCs. All receptors come from a man younger than 30 in good health and CMV-seropositive.

This clone was seen a single time. CDR3 residues: CASSQASEQYF. In DNA, the CDR3 is TGTGCCAGCAGCCAAGCGAGTGAGCAGTACTTC. The chain uses TRBV14 and TRBJ2-7; no clear D gene. The CDR3 runs to 11 residues. Trimming removed 1 base at V and 7 bases at J, with 5 bases between. The germline V gene encodes CDR1 SGHDN and CDR2 FVKESK.

The CDR3 bases are TGTGCCAGCAGCTTCGGGTATAACTATGGCTACACCTTC. Encoded protein: CASSFGYNYGYTF. The V gene is TRBV11-2, the J gene TRBJ1-2; D is undetermined. Germline CDR1 is SGHAT and CDR2 is FQNNGV. The CDR3 runs to 13 residues. V lost 3 bases and J lost 1, with 6 bases in between. Full variable domain (rest looked up from reference TRBV11-2 and TRBJ1-2): EAGVAQSPRYKIIEKRQSVAFWCNPISGHATLYWYQQILGQGPKLLIQFQNNGVVDDSQLPKDRFSAERLKGVDSTLKIQPAKLEDSAVYLCASSFGYNYGYTFGSGTRLTVV.

The chain couples TRBV19 to TRBJ1-1; TRBD1 agrees at 7 bases. The CDR3 spans 14 residues. CDR1 LNHDA and CDR2 SQIVND come from the germline V gene (reference sequence). Trimming cost V 5 bases and J 1 base; bases outside gene matches: 4. For the CDR3, the DNA is TGTGCCAGTAGTCGGGACAGCGGGAACACTGAAGCTTTCTTT. Its protein is CASSRDSGNTEAFF.

The chain recombines TRBV10-3 with TRBJ2-1; 7 bases map to TRBD2. The germline gives CDR1 ENHRY, CDR2 SYGVKD. This CDR3 is built from 14 residues. V dropped 10 bases and J dropped 6; count of bases not matched to a gene: 12. The CDR3 nucleotides are TGTGCCAGCCCAACCGGGACTAAGACCAATGAGCAGTTCTTC. It yields the protein CASPTGTKTNEQFF.

The chain joins TRBV10-1 to TRBJ2-7; D call uncertain. This CDR3 contains 12 residues. Germline loops: CDR1 WNHNN, CDR2 SYGVQD (reference sequence). V was trimmed by 6 bases and J by 2 bases, leaving 8 bases between them. The CDR3 spells CASSNTAYEQYF. CDR3 DNA sequence: TGCGCCAGCAGCAATACGGCCTACGAGCAGTACTTC.

The chain joins TRBV4-3 to TRBJ2-3, with D hard to call. Germline assignment: CDR1 LGHNA and CDR2 YSLEER. The CDR3 has 16 amino acids. The germline V and J ends were trimmed by 0 bases and 1 base, with 11 bases remaining between them. The DNA for the CDR3 is TGCGCCAGCAGCCAAGATCTCGGAAGCGGCACAGATACGCAGTATTTT. It is translated as CASSQDLGSGTDTQYF.

This clone was seen just once. The V and J genes are TRBV9 and TRBJ2-3; 7 bases agree with TRBD2. The CDR3 is 15 residues long. Losses at the gene ends were 1 base for V and 4 bases for J; bases not matched to a gene: 6. Germline V gene sequence: CDR1 SGDLS, CDR2 YYNGEE. The DNA for the CDR3 is TGTGCCAGCAGCGTACGGGACTACCCTGCAGATACGCAGTATTTT. It specifies CASSVRDYPADTQYF. The full variable domain, its missing parts supplied by reference TRBV9 and TRBJ2-3, is DSGVTQTPKHLITATGQRVTLRCSPRSGDLSVYWYQQSLDQGLQFLIQYYNGEERAKGNILERFSAQQFPDLHSELNLSSLELGDSALYFCASSVRDYPADTQYFGPGTRLTVL.

The chain couples TRBV27 to TRBJ2-1; the D is unclear. Germline V CDR1 and CDR2: MNHEY, SMNVEV (reference sequence). V lost 7 bases, J lost 8 bases, and 9 bases lay in between. The CDR3 is 11 amino acids. The CDR3 DNA follows: TGTGCCAGCATCCGCGGCGATGAGCAGTTCTTC. It encodes CASIRGDEQFF.

The gene calls are TRBV7-2 and TRBJ2-3; 10 nucleotides line up with TRBD2. The ends lost 1 base at V and 2 bases at J; junction bases unmatched: 12. The length of the CDR3 is 19 residues. The germline CDR1 and CDR2 sequences are SGHTA and FQGNSA. CDR3 bases: TGTGCCAGCAGCTTAGAGGCTAGCGGGGGAGCAGCAGACACAGATACGCAGTATTTT. Translation gives CASSLEASGGAADTDTQYF.

The chain links TRBV29-1 to TRBJ2-5; D perhaps matches TRBD2 (5 bases). With 3 bases removed from V and 2 bases from J, the gap between germline ends came to 7 bases. This CDR3 is 12 amino acids long. Germline V gives CDR1 SQVTM, CDR2 ANQGSEA. CDR3 loop: CSVEAGQETQYF. The CDR3 region has the DNA TGCAGCGTTGAGGCGGGTCAAGAGACCCAGTACTTC.

The gene calls are TRBV7-2 and TRBJ1-6, with D unresolved. V dropped 0 bases and J dropped 7 bases, with 16 bases sitting between them. Germline V gene sequence: CDR1 SGHTA, CDR2 FQGNSA. This CDR3 region has 17 residues. CDR3 amino acids: CASSLALAYSQNSPLHF. CDR3 DNA sequence: TGTGCCAGCAGCTTAGCGTTAGCGTACAGCCAGAATTCACCCCTCCACTTT.

The chain employs TRBV27 and TRBJ2-7; 10 bases fit TRBD1. The junction had 9 bases not matched to a gene; V was cut back by 6 bases and J by 4 bases. The V gene's germline CDR1 is MNHEY and CDR2 SMNVEV (reference sequence). This CDR3 is built from 15 residues. CDR3 bases: TGTGCCAGCAGACGAACCGGGACAGGGGTGTACGAGCAGTACTTC. Translated: CASRRTGTGVYEQYF.

V and J are TRBV11-3 and TRBJ2-6, with TRBD1 matching 8 bases. This CDR3 is built from 17 residues. Trimming at V came to 5 bases and at J to 0 bases, leaving 6 bases not matched to a gene. Germline assignment: CDR1 SGHNT and CDR2 YENEEA. CDR3 in amino acids: CASSPRTGSSGANVLTF. DNA of the CDR3: TGTGCCAGCAGCCCGCGGACAGGGAGCTCTGGGGCCAACGTCCTGACTTTC.